A selection of T cell receptor beta chains follows, all from one sample in a study of cytomegalovirus exposure and HLA in healthy donors. Clones were read by immunoSEQ multiplex PCR, and TCRdb kept only the in-frame ones, dropping some. The data contain some 250,000 clones, about four fifths of them singletons. Sequencing input: PBMCs. The receptor source for this set is a woman aged 40 to 49 in good health and CMV-seropositive. Each CDR3 is given with its conserved first and last residue. D genes are given only for firm matches. Some rows have no size entry. The others give once, few or many, or a class for an expanded clone.

v_gene: TRBV11-3
d_gene: .
j_gene: TRBJ1-1
abundance: .
CDR3aa: CASSPGNTEAFF
CDR3nt: TGTGCCAGCAGCCCCGGGAACACTGAAGCTTTCTTT

v_gene: TRBV7-2
d_gene: .
j_gene: TRBJ1-2
abundance: .
CDR3aa: CASSSGHFSANYGYTF
CDR3nt: TGTGCCAGCAGCTCTGGACACTTCTCAGCTAACTATGGCTACACCTTC

v_gene: TRBV7-3
d_gene: .
j_gene: TRBJ1-1
abundance: .
CDR3aa: CASSLTATTEAFF
CDR3nt: TGTGCCAGCAGCTTGACAGCGACCACTGAAGCTTTCTTT

v_gene: TRBV5-4
d_gene: TRBD1
j_gene: TRBJ1-2
abundance: .
CDR3aa: CASSLASGQGSGYTF
CDR3nt: TGTGCCAGCAGCTTGGCCTCCGGACAGGGATCTGGCTACACCTTC

v_gene: TRBV7-3
d_gene: TRBD2
j_gene: TRBJ2-2
abundance: .
CDR3aa: CASSLEPGLASNTGELFF
CDR3nt: TGTGCCAGCAGCCTAGAACCGGGACTAGCGTCGAACACCGGGGAGCTGTTTTTT

v_gene: TRBV7-3
d_gene: TRBD2
j_gene: TRBJ2-3
abundance: .
CDR3aa: CASSVTSGGAQATQYF
CDR3nt: TGTGCCAGCAGCGTGACTAGCGGGGGGGCCCAGGCTACGCAGTATTTT

v_gene: TRBV29-1
d_gene: .
j_gene: TRBJ1-1
abundance: .
CDR3aa: CSVGANTEAFF
CDR3nt: TGCAGCGTTGGCGCGAACACTGAAGCTTTCTTT

v_gene: TRBV5-1
d_gene: TRBD1
j_gene: TRBJ2-5
abundance: .
CDR3aa: CASSRPGQQETQYF
CDR3nt: TGCGCCAGCAGTCGACCGGGACAGCAAGAGACCCAGTACTTC

v_gene: TRBV9
d_gene: TRBD2
j_gene: TRBJ2-2
abundance: few
CDR3aa: CASSARGGGRETGGELFF
CDR3nt: TGTGCCAGCAGCGCCCGCGGCGGGGGGCGCGAGACGGGCGGGGAGCTGTTTTTT

v_gene: TRBV4-3
d_gene: TRBD2
j_gene: TRBJ2-1
abundance: .
CDR3aa: CASSALTSGREYNEQFF
CDR3nt: TGCGCCAGCAGCGCCCTGACTAGCGGGAGAGAGTACAATGAGCAGTTCTTC

v_gene: TRBV30
d_gene: .
j_gene: TRBJ2-6
abundance: once
CDR3aa: CAWSIANVLTF
CDR3nt: TGTGCCTGGAGTATAGCCAACGTCCTGACTTTC

v_gene: TRBV4-2
d_gene: TRBD2
j_gene: TRBJ2-1
abundance: .
CDR3aa: CASNQIAGAYNEQFF
CDR3nt: TGTGCCAGCAACCAGATAGCGGGGGCTTACAATGAGCAGTTCTTC

v_gene: TRBV12-5
d_gene: .
j_gene: TRBJ1-3
abundance: few
CDR3aa: CASRRGDSGNTIYF
CDR3nt: TGTGCTAGCCGCAGGGGAGACTCTGGAAACACCATATATTTT

v_gene: TRBV5-1
d_gene: .
j_gene: TRBJ2-7
abundance: .
CDR3aa: CASSLEGDYEQYF
CDR3nt: TGCGCCAGCAGCTTAGAGGGGGACTACGAGCAGTACTTC

v_gene: TRBV5-1
d_gene: TRBD1
j_gene: TRBJ1-2
abundance: .
CDR3aa: CASKQTGQYTF
CDR3nt: TGCGCCAGCAAACAGACAGGGCAGTACACCTTC

v_gene: TRBV27
d_gene: .
j_gene: TRBJ1-1
abundance: .
CDR3aa: CASSLAPTSRGTEAFF
CDR3nt: TGTGCCAGCAGTTTAGCTCCGACTTCCCGGGGGACTGAAGCTTTCTTT

v_gene: TRBV6-5
d_gene: .
j_gene: TRBJ1-5
abundance: .
CDR3aa: CASSTTGSGDQPQHF
CDR3nt: TGTGCCAGCAGCACTACAGGTAGCGGGGATCAGCCCCAGCATTTT

v_gene: TRBV9
d_gene: TRBD1
j_gene: TRBJ1-2
abundance: .
CDR3aa: CASSVGQGANYGYTF
CDR3nt: TGTGCCAGCAGCGTAGGACAGGGGGCTAACTATGGCTACACCTTC

v_gene: TRBV15
d_gene: .
j_gene: TRBJ2-3
abundance: .
CDR3aa: CATSRGVSTDTQYF
CDR3nt: TGTGCCACCAGCAGAGGAGTAAGCACAGATACGCAGTATTTT

v_gene: TRBV19
d_gene: .
j_gene: TRBJ1-1
abundance: .
CDR3aa: CASTPGIFMNTEAFF
CDR3nt: TGTGCCAGTACCCCAGGGATTTTTATGAACACTGAAGCTTTCTTT

v_gene: TRBV7-3
d_gene: TRBD1
j_gene: TRBJ2-5
abundance: once
CDR3aa: CASSSQGEEETQYF
CDR3nt: TGTGCCAGCAGCTCCCAGGGGGAAGAGGAGACCCAGTACTTC

v_gene: TRBV4-1
d_gene: .
j_gene: TRBJ1-2
abundance: .
CDR3aa: CASSQDNRGGYTF
CDR3nt: TGCGCCAGCAGCCAAGATAATCGGGGAGGCTACACCTTC

v_gene: TRBV6-5
d_gene: .
j_gene: TRBJ2-7
abundance: few
CDR3aa: CASSQTTGSYEQYF
CDR3nt: TGTGCCAGCAGTCAAACGACAGGTTCCTACGAGCAGTACTTC

v_gene: TRBV5-4
d_gene: TRBD1
j_gene: TRBJ1-4
abundance: .
CDR3aa: CASSPPRTGGDNEKLFF
CDR3nt: TGTGCCAGCAGCCCCCCTAGGACAGGGGGCGACAATGAAAAACTGTTTTTT

v_gene: TRBV7-9
d_gene: .
j_gene: TRBJ1-2
abundance: .
CDR3aa: CASSLEIWGHGYTF
CDR3nt: TGTGCCAGCAGCTTAGAGATATGGGGCCACGGCTACACCTTC

v_gene: TRBV2
d_gene: TRBD2
j_gene: TRBJ2-5
abundance: .
CDR3aa: CASSRGGLQETQYF
CDR3nt: TGTGCCAGCAGTCGCGGGGGGCTCCAAGAGACCCAGTACTTC

v_gene: TRBV7-2
d_gene: TRBD2
j_gene: TRBJ2-3
abundance: .
CDR3aa: CASSPGTSGRRTDTQYF
CDR3nt: TGTGCCAGCAGCCCAGGGACTAGCGGGAGGCGCACAGATACGCAGTATTTT

v_gene: TRBV30
d_gene: .
j_gene: TRBJ2-5
abundance: few
CDR3aa: CAWKTQETQYF
CDR3nt: TGTGCCTGGAAGACTCAAGAGACCCAGTACTTC

v_gene: TRBV7-9
d_gene: TRBD1
j_gene: TRBJ2-2
abundance: .
CDR3aa: CASRGQGAGELFF
CDR3nt: TGTGCCAGCAGAGGACAGGGGGCCGGGGAGCTGTTTTTT

v_gene: TRBV5-1
d_gene: TRBD1
j_gene: TRBJ2-1
abundance: .
CDR3aa: CASSRGQGAYNEQFF
CDR3nt: TGCGCCAGCAGCCGGGGACAGGGGGCATACAATGAGCAGTTCTTC

v_gene: TRBV10-3
d_gene: TRBD1
j_gene: TRBJ1-6
abundance: .
CDR3aa: CAVSARDSNSPLHF
CDR3nt: TGTGCCGTCAGTGCGAGGGACAGTAATTCACCCCTCCACTTT

v_gene: TRBV11-2
d_gene: TRBD1
j_gene: TRBJ1-1
abundance: .
CDR3aa: CASSLLTGGRTEAFF
CDR3nt: TGTGCCAGCAGCCTCCTGACAGGGGGAAGAACTGAAGCTTTCTTT

v_gene: TRBV9
d_gene: .
j_gene: TRBJ1-1
abundance: .
CDR3aa: CASSVGRVNTEAFF
CDR3nt: TGTGCCAGCAGCGTCGGTAGAGTTAACACTGAAGCTTTCTTT

v_gene: TRBV12-5
d_gene: .
j_gene: TRBJ2-3
abundance: .
CDR3aa: CASGSSDRDTQYF
CDR3nt: TGTGCTAGTGGTTCTAGTGACCGGGATACGCAGTATTTT

v_gene: TRBV19
d_gene: .
j_gene: TRBJ1-5
abundance: once
CDR3aa: CASTLTSTGSMNQPQHF
CDR3nt: TGTGCCAGTACCCTGACCTCGACAGGCTCGATGAATCAGCCCCAGCATTTT